Below, 16 T cell receptor beta chains from the same sample are listed, as sequenced in a study of glioma-infiltrating T cells after dendritic cell vaccination. The protocol was immunoSEQ multiplex PCR, while the TCRdb copy is restricted to in-frame clones and leaves out a portion. The sample yields fewer than 85,000 clones, around 90% seen once. The specimen comprised blood, sampled before dendritic cell vaccination. These receptors were taken from a human donor with glioblastoma.

V gene TRBV6-5 combines with J gene TRBJ2-1; a weak D match, TRBD2 (6 bases). V lost 6 bases and J lost 8, with 17 bases in between. Germline V gene sequence: CDR1 MNHEY, CDR2 SVGAGI. This CDR3 spans 14 amino acids. CDR3 in amino acids: CASSRAGTGDEQFF. The DNA for the CDR3 is TGTGCCAGCAGCCGGGCAGGGACGGGGGATGAGCAGTTCTTC.

The chain joins TRBV5-4 to TRBJ2-1; TRBD2 might be the D (5 bases). From germline, CDR1 is SGHNT and CDR2 YYREEE (reference sequence). The V and J ends lost 0 bases and 4 bases respectively, with 11 bases between them. The length of the CDR3 is 15 residues. The CDR3 spells CASSLAGRGYNEQFF. As DNA, the CDR3 is TGTGCCAGCAGCTTGGCGGGGAGAGGTTACAATGAGCAGTTCTTC.

The CDR3 nucleotides are TGCGCCAGCAGCTTCCAGGGGTTGGATGGCTACACCTTC. It translates to CASSFQGLDGYTF. The chain is built from TRBV5-1 and TRBJ1-2; possibly TRBD1 for D (6 bases). Looked up from germline, CDR1 is SGHRS and CDR2 is YFSETQ. V lost 2 bases to trimming and J lost 6 bases, with 11 bases between them. The CDR3 loop spans 13 amino acids.

This rearrangement joins TRBV19 to TRBJ1-6, with D unresolved. V was cut by 8 bases and J by 3 bases, with 11 bases left in between. Germline lookup yields CDR1 LNHDA and CDR2 SQIVND (reference sequence). CDR3 length equals 14 residues. This chain's CDR3 is CASREGVYNSPLHF. The CDR3 nucleotides are TGTGCCAGTCGGGAGGGAGTCTATAATTCACCCCTCCACTTT.

The CDR3: CASSAAGPPNEKLFF. DNA for the CDR3: TGTGCCAGCAGTGCCGCGGGACCCCCGAATGAAAAACTGTTTTTT. The chain employs TRBV6-1 and TRBJ1-4, with D perhaps TRBD1 (5 bases). The germline V and J ends were trimmed by 4 bases and 5 bases, with 14 bases remaining between them. CDR3 length: 15 amino acids. CDR1 is MNHNS, CDR2 SASEGT, per germline.

This clone was recorded a few times. The chain recombines TRBV5-8 with TRBJ1-2, with D maybe TRBD1 (5 bases). The CDR3 contains 18 residues. V lost 0 bases to trimming and J lost 4 bases, with 22 bases between them. Germline CDR1 SGHTS, CDR2 YDEGEE. In DNA, the CDR3 is TGTGCCAGCAGCTTGGCTACCGTGTGGACCGGGGGGATCTATGGCTACACCTTC. It codes for CASSLATVWTGGIYGYTF.

The chain couples TRBV12-5 to TRBJ2-7, with 8 positions matching TRBD2. The germline gives CDR1 LGHNT, CDR2 FRNRAP. This CDR3 comprises 14 residues. After removal of 7 bases from V and 4 bases from J, the junction contained 9 bases not matched to a gene. For the CDR3, the DNA is TGTGCTAGTGCCACCTCACTAGCGGCGTACGAGCAGTACTTC. It encodes CASATSLAAYEQYF.

This clone was counted a single time. The chain is built from TRBV9 and TRBJ2-1; 9 bases are shared with TRBD2. The trim removed 0 bases at V and 9 bases at J, leaving 7 bases unmatched. The CDR3 length is 15 residues. Germline CDR1 and CDR2: SGDLS and YYNGEE. The CDR3 DNA follows: TGTGCCAGCAGCGTAGAGGCGGGGGGGCCTTTTGAGCAGTTCTTC. It translates to CASSVEAGGPFEQFF.

This chain joins TRBV6-5 and TRBJ1-2, with 9 nucleotides matching TRBD1. The CDR3 is 14 residues long. V shed 5 bases and J 7 bases; nucleotides not matched to a gene: 8. The germline gives CDR1 MNHEY, CDR2 SVGAGI. CDR3 region: CASSEGGTGRGYTF. As DNA, the CDR3 is TGTGCCAGCAGTGAAGGTGGGACAGGGCGTGGCTACACCTTC.

The chain has TRBV11-2 and TRBJ1-1; D might be TRBD1 (5 bases). The CDR3 runs 15 residues. Looked up from germline, CDR1 is SGHAT and CDR2 is FQNNGV. The germline V and J ends were trimmed by 3 bases and 7 bases, with 18 bases remaining between them. CDR3 sequence (DNA): TGTGCCAGCAGCTTGTTGGGACGGAGGGTTGGTGAAGCTTTCTTT. This sequence encodes CASSLLGRRVGEAFF.

The V gene is TRBV6-1, the J gene TRBJ1-1; no firm D call. Germline CDR1 is MNHNS and CDR2 is SASEGT. CDR3 length: 14 amino acids. Trimming pared 8 bases from V and 0 bases from J, leaving 13 bases between. The CDR3 sequence: CASDSQAMNTEAFF. The CDR3 DNA follows: TGTGCCAGCGATAGTCAGGCGATGAACACTGAAGCTTTCTTT.

This clone was seen a handful of times. The rearrangement uses TRBV11-2 and TRBJ2-5, with TRBD1 matching 9 bases. Looked up from germline, CDR1 is SGHAT and CDR2 is FQNNGV. Trimming at V came to 4 bases and at J to 9 bases, leaving 6 bases not matched to a gene. The CDR3 length is 13 residues. The CDR3 DNA reads TGTGCCAGCAGCTCACAGCGGGACAGGGCCCAGTACTTC. It translates to CASSSQRDRAQYF.

The chain is built from TRBV19 and TRBJ2-7; the D gene is possibly TRBD2 (6 bases). V lost 3 bases and J 3 bases, leaving 9 bases between the germline ends. This CDR3 spans 13 amino acids. CDR1 and CDR2 from the germline V gene are LNHDA and SQIVND (reference sequence). The DNA of the CDR3 is TGTGCCAGTAGTATCGAGACTAGCTACGAGCAGTACTTC. Translated, it gives CASSIETSYEQYF.

The gene calls are TRBV11-3 and TRBJ1-1; TRBD1 might be the D (5 bases). This CDR3 has 12 amino acids. Germline CDR1 is SGHNT and CDR2 is YENEEA. Trimming took 11 bases from V and 4 from J, leaving 14 bases between them. CDR3 amino acids: CAGGAGGTEAFF. CDR3 sequence (DNA): TGTGCCGGCGGGGCGGGGGGCACTGAAGCTTTCTTT.

The chain has TRBV5-1 and TRBJ1-6, with D possibly TRBD1 on 6 matching bases. The CDR3 length is 15 residues. Germline values: CDR1 SGHRS, CDR2 YFSETQ. Trimming removed 4 bases at V and 5 bases at J, with 13 bases between. For the CDR3, the DNA is TGCGCCAGCAGCCTCGGGGGGGGCGATAATTCACCCCTCCACTTT. Residues: CASSLGGGDNSPLHF.

With regard to this clone: At one end the junction does not follow the germline gene, possibly because of a read error. The same CDR3 is also encoded by other DNA sequences in this sample. V usage is TRBV7-2 and J usage is TRBJ1-6; D perhaps matches TRBD1 (6 bases). The CDR3 is 13 amino acids. CDR1 is SGHTA and CDR2 is FQGNSA in the germline V gene. CDR3 residues: CASLRDINSPLHF. The CDR3 DNA sequence: TGTGCCAGCCTAAGGGACATAAATTCCCCCCTCCACTTT. The complete variable domain, with remaining parts taken from reference TRBV7-2 and TRBJ1-6, reads GAGVSQSPSNKVTEKGKDVELRCDPISGHTALYWYRQSLGQGLEFLIYFQGNSAPDKSGLPSDRFSAERTGGSVSTLTIQRTQQEDSAVYLCASLRDINSPLHFGNGTRLTVT.